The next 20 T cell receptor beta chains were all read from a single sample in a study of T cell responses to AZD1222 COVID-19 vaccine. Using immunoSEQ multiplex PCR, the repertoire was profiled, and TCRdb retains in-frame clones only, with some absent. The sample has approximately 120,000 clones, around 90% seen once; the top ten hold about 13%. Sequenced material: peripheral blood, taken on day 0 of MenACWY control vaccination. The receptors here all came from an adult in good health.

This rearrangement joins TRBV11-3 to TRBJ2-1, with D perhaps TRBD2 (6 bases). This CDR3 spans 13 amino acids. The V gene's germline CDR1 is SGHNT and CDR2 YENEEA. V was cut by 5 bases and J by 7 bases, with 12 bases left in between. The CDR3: CASSVPGLNEQFF. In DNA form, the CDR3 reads TGTGCCAGCAGCGTCCCGGGACTTAATGAGCAGTTCTTC.

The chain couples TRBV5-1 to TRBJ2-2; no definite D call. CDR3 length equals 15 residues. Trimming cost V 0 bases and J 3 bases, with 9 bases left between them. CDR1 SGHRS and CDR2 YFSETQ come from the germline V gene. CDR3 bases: TGCGCCAGCAGCTTGGAGGGCGGATACACCGGGGAGCTGTTTTTT. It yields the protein CASSLEGGYTGELFF.

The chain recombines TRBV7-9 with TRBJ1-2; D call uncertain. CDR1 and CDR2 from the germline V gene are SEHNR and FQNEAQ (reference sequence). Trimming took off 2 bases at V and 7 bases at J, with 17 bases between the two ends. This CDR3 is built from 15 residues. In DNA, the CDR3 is TGTGCCAGCAGCTTACCCCAAACGGGGATAAGTGGCTACACCTTC. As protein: CASSLPQTGISGYTF.

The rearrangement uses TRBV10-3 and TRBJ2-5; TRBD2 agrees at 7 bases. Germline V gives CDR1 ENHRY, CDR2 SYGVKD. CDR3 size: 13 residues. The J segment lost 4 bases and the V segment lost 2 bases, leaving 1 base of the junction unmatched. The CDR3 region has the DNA TGTGCCATCAGTGAGCGGGAGGTAGAGACCCAGTACTTC. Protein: CAISEREVETQYF.

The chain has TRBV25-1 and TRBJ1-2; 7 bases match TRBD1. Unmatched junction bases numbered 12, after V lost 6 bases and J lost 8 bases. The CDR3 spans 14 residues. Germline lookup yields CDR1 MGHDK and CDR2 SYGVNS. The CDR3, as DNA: TGTGCCAGCAGGTCTACAGGGGCCCCGGGCGGCTACACCTTC. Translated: CASRSTGAPGGYTF.

This chain's CDR3 is CASGGGSTDTQYF. CDR3 DNA: TGTGCCAGCGGGGGGGGCAGCACAGATACGCAGTATTTT. This chain joins TRBV2 and TRBJ2-3, with D maybe TRBD2 (7 bases). CDR1 and CDR2 (germline): SNHLY, FYNNEI. The CDR3 is 13 amino acids. V was shortened by 8 bases and J by 0 bases, with 9 bases between the two germline ends. Using reference TRBV2 and TRBJ2-3 for the parts outside the CDR3, the full variable domain is EPEVTQTPSHQVTQMGQEVILRCVPISNHLYFYWYRQILGQKVEFLVSFYNNEISEKSEIFDDQFSVERPDGSNFTLKIRSTKLEDSAMYFCASGGGSTDTQYFGPGTRLTVL.

This chain's CDR3 is CASSLGGPRTDTQYF. The CDR3 nucleotides are TGTGCCAGCAGCTTGGGGGGACCTCGCACAGATACGCAGTATTTT. The V and J genes are TRBV5-4 and TRBJ2-3, with D perhaps assigned TRBD1 or TRBD2 (5 bases each). The CDR3 sequence is 15 residues long. Trimming took 0 bases from V and 1 from J, leaving 9 bases between them. Per the germline V gene, CDR1 is SGHNT and CDR2 is YYREEE (reference sequence).

DNA for the CDR3: TGTGCCAGTAGCGGGGGGCACACAGATACGCAGTATTTT. As protein: CASSGGHTDTQYF. The chain combines TRBV12-3 or TRBV12-4 with TRBJ2-3, with 10 positions matching TRBD2. V gave up 9 bases and J gave up 2 bases; unmatched junction bases: 2. The CDR3 runs to 13 residues.

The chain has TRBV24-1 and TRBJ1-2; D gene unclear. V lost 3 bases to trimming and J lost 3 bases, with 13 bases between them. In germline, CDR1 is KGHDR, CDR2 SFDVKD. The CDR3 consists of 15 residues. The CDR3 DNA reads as TGTGCCACCAGTGATCCCACTACAGCCTACTATGGCTACACCTTC. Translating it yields CATSDPTTAYYGYTF.

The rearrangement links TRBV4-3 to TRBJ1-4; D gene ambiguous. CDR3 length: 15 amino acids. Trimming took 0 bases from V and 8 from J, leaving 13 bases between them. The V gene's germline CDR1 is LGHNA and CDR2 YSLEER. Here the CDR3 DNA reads TGCGCCAGCAGCCAAGATTCGTCCACGGACGAAAAACTGTTTTTT. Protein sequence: CASSQDSSTDEKLFF.

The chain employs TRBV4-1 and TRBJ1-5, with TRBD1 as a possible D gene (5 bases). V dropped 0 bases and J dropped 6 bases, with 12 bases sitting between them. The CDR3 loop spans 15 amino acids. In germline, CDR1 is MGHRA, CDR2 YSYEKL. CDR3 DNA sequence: TGCGCCAGCAGCCAAGATGCGGCAGGGCGTCAGCCCCAGCATTTT. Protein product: CASSQDAAGRQPQHF.

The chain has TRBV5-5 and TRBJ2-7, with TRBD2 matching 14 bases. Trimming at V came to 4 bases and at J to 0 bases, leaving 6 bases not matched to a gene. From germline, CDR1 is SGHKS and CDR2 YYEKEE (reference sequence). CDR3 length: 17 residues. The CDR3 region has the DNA TGTGCCAGCAGCCTGGGACTAGCGGGAGTTTCCTCCTACGAGCAGTACTTC. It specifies CASSLGLAGVSSYEQYF.

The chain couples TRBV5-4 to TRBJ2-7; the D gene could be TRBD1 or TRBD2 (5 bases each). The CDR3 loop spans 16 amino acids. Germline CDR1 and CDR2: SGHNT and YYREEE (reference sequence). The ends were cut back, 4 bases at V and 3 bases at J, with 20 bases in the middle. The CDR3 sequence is CASSLVGTQGNYEQYF. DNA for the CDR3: TGTGCCAGCAGCCTCGTTGGGACCCAAGGAAACTACGAGCAGTACTTC.

CDR3 residues: CASSPWGLNYGYTF. The CDR3 region has the DNA TGTGCCAGCAGCCCCTGGGGACTTAACTATGGCTACACCTTC. This sequence joins TRBV7-2 and TRBJ1-2, with a tentative D call TRBD1 (5 bases). The V end lost 5 bases, the J end lost 1 base, and 11 bases lay between the germline ends. The CDR3 has 14 amino acids. The germline CDR1 and CDR2 sequences are SGHTA and FQGNSA.

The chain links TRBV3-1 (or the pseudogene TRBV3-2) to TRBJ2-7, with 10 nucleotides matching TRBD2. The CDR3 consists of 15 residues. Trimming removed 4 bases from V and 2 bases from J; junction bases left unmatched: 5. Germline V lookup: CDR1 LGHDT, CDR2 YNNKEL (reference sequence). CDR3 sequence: CASSPWLAGAYEQYF. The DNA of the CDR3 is TGTGCCAGCAGCCCCTGGCTAGCGGGAGCCTACGAGCAGTACTTC.

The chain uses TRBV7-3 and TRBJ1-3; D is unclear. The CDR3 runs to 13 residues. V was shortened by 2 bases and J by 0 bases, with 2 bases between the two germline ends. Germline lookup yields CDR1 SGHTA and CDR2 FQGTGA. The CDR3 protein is CASSLYSGNTIYF. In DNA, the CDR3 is TGTGCCAGCAGCTTATACTCTGGAAACACCATATATTTT.

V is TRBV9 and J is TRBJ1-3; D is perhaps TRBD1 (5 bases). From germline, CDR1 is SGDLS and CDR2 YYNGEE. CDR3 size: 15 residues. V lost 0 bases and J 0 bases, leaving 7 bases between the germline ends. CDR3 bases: TGTGCCAGCAGCGTAGGCGGGACCTCTGGAAACACCATATATTTT. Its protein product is CASSVGGTSGNTIYF.

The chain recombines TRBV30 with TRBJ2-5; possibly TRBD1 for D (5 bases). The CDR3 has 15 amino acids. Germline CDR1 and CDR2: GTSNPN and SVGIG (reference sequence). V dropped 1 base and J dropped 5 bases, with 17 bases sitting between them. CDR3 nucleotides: TGTGCCTGGAGTGGGGCCCCAGGGCTACGCGAGACCCAGTACTTC. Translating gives CAWSGAPGLRETQYF.

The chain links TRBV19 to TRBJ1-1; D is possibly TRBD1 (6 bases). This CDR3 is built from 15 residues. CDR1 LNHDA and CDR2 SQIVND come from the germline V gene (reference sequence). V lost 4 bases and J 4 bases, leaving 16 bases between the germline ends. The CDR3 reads CASSTGGGLGTEAFF. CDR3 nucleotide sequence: TGTGCCAGTAGTACCGGAGGGGGTTTGGGCACTGAAGCTTTCTTT.

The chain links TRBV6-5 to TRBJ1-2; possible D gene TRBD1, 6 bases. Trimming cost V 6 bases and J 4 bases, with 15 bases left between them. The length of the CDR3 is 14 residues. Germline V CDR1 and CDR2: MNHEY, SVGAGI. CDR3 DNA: TGTGCCAGCAGCCAAATGACAGGCCGCTATGGCTACACCTTC. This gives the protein CASSQMTGRYGYTF.